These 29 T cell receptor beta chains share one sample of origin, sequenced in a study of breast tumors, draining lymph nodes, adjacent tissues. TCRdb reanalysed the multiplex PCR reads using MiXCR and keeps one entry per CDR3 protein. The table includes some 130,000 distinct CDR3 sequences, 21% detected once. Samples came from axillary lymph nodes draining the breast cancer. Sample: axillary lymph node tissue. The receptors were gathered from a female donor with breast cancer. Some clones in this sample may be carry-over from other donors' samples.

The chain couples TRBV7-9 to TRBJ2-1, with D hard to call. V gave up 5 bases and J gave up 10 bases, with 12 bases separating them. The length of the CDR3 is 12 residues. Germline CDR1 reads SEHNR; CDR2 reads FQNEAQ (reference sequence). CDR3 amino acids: CASSIESGEQFF. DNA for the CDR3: TGTGCCAGCAGCATCGAATCCGGGGAGCAGTTCTTC.

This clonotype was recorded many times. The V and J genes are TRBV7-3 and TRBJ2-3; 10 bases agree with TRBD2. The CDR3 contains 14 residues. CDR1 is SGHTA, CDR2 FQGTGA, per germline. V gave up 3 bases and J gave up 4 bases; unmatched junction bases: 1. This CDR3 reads CASSLTSGSDTQYF. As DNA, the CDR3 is TGTGCCAGCAGCTTGACTAGCGGGTCAGATACGCAGTATTTT.

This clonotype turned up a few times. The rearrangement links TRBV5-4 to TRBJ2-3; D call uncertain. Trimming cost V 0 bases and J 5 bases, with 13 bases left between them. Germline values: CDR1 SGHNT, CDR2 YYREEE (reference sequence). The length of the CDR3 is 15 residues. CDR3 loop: CASSLAGLVGDTQYF. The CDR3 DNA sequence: TGTGCCAGCAGCTTGGCCGGGCTAGTTGGAGATACGCAGTATTTT. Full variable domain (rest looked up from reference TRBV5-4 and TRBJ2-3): ETGVTQSPTHLIKTRGQQVTLRCSSQSGHNTVSWYQQALGQGPQFIFQYYREEENGRGNFPPRFSGLQFPNYSSELNVNALELDDSALYLCASSLAGLVGDTQYFGPGTRLTVL.

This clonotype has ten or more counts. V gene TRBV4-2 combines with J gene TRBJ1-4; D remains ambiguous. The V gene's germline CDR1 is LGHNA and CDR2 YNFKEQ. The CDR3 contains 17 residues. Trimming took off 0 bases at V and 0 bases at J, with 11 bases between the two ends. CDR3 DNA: TGTGCCAGCAGCCAAGATCTTTCGGGGACAACTAATGAAAAACTGTTTTTT. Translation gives CASSQDLSGTTNEKLFF.

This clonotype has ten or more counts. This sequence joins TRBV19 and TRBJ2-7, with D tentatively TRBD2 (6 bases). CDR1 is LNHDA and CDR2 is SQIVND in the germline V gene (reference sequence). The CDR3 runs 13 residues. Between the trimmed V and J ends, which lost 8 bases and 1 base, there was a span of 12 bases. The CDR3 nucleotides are TGTGCCAGTCGTCGGGGGTCGTCCTACGAGCAGTACTTC. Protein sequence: CASRRGSSYEQYF.

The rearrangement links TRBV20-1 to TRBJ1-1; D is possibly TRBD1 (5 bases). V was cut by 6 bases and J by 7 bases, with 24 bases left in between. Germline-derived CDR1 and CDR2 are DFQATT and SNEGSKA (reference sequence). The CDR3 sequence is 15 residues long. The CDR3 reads CSALELLGGSDEAFF. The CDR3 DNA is TGCAGTGCACTAGAGCTCCTCGGGGGGTCTGATGAAGCTTTCTTT.

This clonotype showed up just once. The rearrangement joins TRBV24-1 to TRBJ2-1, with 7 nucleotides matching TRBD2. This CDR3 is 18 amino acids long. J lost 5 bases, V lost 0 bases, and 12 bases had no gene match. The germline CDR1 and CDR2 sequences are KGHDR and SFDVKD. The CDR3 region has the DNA TGTGCCACCAGTGATTTGGGACTCAGCGGGGCTCACGACAATGAGCAGTTCTTC. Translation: CATSDLGLSGAHDNEQFF.

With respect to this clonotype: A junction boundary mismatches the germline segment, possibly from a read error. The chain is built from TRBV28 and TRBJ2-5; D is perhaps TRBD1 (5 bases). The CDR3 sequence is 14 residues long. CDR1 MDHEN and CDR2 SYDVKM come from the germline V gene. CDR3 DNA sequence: TGTGCCAGCAGTTTACCAGGGTGGCAAGTGACCCAGTACTTC. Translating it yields CASSLPGWQVTQYF.

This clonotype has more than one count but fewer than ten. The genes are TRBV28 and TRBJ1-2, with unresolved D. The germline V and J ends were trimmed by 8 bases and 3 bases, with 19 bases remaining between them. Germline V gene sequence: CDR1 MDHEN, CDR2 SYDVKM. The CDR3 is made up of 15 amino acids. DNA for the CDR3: TGTGCCAGCCATGGACTTAATCCGACCCACTATGGCTACACCTTC. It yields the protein CASHGLNPTHYGYTF.

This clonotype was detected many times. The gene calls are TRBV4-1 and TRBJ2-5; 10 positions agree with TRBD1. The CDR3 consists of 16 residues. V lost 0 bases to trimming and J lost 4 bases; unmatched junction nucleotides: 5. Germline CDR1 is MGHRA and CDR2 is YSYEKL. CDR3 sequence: CASSQEGTGVIETQYF. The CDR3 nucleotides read TGCGCCAGCAGCCAAGAAGGGACAGGGGTAATAGAGACCCAGTACTTC.

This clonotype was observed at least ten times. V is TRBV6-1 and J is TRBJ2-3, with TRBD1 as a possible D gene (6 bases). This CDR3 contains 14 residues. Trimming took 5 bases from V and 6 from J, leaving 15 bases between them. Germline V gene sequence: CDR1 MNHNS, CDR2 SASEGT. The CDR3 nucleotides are TGTGCCAGCAGTCGGGACAACGACCGTGATACGCAGTATTTT. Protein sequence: CASSRDNDRDTQYF.

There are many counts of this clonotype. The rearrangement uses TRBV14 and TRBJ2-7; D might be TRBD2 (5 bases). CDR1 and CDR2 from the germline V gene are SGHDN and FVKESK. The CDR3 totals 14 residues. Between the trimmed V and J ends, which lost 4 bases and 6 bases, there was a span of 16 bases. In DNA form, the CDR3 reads TGTGCCAGCAGCCGGCGGACTGGCTTCTCCGAGCAGTACTTC. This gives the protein CASSRRTGFSEQYF. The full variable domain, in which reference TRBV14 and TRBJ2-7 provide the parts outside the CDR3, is EAGVTQFPSHSVIEKGQTVTLRCDPISGHDNLYWYRRVMGKEIKFLLHFVKESKQDESGMPNNRFLAERTGGTYSTLKVQPAELEDSGVYFCASSRRTGFSEQYFGPGTRLTVT.

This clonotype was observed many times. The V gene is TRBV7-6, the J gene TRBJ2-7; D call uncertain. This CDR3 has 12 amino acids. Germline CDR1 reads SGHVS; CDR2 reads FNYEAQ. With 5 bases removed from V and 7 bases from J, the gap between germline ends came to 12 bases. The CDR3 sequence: CASSTNLGEQYF. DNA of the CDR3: TGTGCCAGCAGCACTAATCTGGGGGAGCAGTACTTC.

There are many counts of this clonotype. The CDR3 loop is CASSPRDRGIDYGYTF. For the CDR3, the DNA is TGTGCCAGCAGCCCTAGGGACAGGGGAATCGACTATGGCTACACCTTC. The chain is built from TRBV7-3 and TRBJ1-2, with TRBD1 matching over 10 bases. J lost 3 bases, V lost 5 bases, and 9 bases had no gene match. Germline loops: CDR1 SGHTA, CDR2 FQGTGA. The CDR3 consists of 16 residues.

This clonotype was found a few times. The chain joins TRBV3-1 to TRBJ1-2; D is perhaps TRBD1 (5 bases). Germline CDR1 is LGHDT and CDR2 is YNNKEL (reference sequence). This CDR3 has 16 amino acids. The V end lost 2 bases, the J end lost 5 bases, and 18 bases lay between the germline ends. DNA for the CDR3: TGTGCCAGCAGCCAAAGCGAAATAACAGGAGTTTATGGCTACACCTTC. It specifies CASSQSEITGVYGYTF. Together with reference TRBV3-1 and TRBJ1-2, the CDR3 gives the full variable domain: DTAVSQTPKYLVTQMGNDKSIKCEQNLGHDTMYWYKQDSKKFLKIMFSYNNKELIINETVPNRFSPKSPDKAHLNLHINSLELGDSAVYFCASSQSEITGVYGYTFGSGTRLTVV.

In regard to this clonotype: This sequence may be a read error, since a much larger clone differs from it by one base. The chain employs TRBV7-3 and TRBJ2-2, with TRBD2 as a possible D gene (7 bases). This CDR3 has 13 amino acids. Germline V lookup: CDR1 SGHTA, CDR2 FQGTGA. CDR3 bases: TGTGCCAGCAGCCGAGGGGGGGGCGGGGAGCCGTTTTTT. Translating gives CASSRGGGGEPFF.

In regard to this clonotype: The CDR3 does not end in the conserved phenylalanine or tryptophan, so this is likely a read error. CDR3 sequence: CASSLWGAANYGYTL. The CDR3 DNA sequence: TGTGCCAGCAGTTTATGGGGGGCGGCAAACTATGGCTACACCCTC. The J gene is TRBJ1-2, the V gene TRBV6-6; D perhaps matches TRBD1 (6 bases). The CDR3 totals 15 residues. V shed 4 bases and J shed 2 bases, with 14 bases lying between them. Germline V CDR1 and CDR2: MNHNY, SVGAGI (reference sequence).

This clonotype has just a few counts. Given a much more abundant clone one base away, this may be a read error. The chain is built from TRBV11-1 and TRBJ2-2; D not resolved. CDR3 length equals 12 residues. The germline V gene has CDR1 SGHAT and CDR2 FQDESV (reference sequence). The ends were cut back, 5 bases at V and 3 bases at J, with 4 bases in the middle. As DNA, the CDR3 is TGTGCCAGCAGCATAGACACCGGGGAGCTGTTTTTT. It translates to CASSIDTGELFF.

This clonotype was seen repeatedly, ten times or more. CDR3 protein: CSARKEAGGTVGELFF. The CDR3 region has the DNA TGCAGCGCCCGAAAGGAAGCGGGAGGTACGGTCGGGGAGCTGTTTTTT. The chain combines TRBV29-1 with TRBJ2-2, with 9 nucleotides matching TRBD2. Germline loops: CDR1 SQVTM, CDR2 ANQGSEA. The CDR3 contains 16 residues. V dropped 7 bases and J dropped 7; count of bases not matched to a gene: 16.

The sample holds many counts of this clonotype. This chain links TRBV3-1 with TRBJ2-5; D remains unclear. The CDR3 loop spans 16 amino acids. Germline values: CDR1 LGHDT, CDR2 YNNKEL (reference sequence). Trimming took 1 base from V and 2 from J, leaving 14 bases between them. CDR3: CASSQVGTSLQETQYF. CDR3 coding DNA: TGTGCCAGCAGCCAAGTAGGTACTTCCTTGCAAGAGACCCAGTACTTC.

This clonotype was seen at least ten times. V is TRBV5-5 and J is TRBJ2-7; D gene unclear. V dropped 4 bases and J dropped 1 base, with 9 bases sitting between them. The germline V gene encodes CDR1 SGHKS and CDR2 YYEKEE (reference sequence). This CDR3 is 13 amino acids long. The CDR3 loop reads CASSTKISYEQYF. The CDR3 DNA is TGTGCCAGCAGCACTAAAATTTCCTACGAGCAGTACTTC.

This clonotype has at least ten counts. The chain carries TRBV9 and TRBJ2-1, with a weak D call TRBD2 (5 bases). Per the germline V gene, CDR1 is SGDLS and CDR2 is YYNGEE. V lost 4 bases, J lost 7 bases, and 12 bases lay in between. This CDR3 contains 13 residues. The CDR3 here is CASSSSPGNEQFF. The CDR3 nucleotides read TGTGCCAGCAGCTCCAGTCCGGGGAATGAGCAGTTCTTC.

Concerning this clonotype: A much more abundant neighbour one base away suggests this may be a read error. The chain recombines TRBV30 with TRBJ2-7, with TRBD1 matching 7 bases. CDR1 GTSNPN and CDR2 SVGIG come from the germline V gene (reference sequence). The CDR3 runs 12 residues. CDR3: CAWGRGWYGQYF. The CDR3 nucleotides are TGTGCCTGGGGCAGGGGGTGGTACGGGCAGTACTTC.

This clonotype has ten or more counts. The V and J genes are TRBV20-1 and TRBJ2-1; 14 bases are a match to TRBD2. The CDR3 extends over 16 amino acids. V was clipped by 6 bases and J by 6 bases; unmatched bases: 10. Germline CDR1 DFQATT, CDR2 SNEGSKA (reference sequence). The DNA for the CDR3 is TGCAGTGCCCTGAGACTAGCGGGAGGGTGGGGCAATGAGCAGTTCTTC. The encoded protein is CSALRLAGGWGNEQFF.

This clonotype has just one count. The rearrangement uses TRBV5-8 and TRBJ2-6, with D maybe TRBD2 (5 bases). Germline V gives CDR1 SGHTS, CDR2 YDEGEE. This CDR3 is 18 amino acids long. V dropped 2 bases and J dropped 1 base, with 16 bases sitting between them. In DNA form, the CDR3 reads TGTGCCAGCAGCTTCCGTTTCGACTATGGGTCTGGGGCCAACGTCCTGACTTTC. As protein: CASSFRFDYGSGANVLTF.

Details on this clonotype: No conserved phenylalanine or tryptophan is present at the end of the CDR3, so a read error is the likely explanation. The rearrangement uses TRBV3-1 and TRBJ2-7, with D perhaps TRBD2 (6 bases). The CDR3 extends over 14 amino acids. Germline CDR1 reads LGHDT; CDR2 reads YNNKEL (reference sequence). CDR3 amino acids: CAGSQGLAPYEQYS. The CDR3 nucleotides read TGTGCCGGCAGCCAAGGGCTAGCGCCCTACGAGCAGTACTCC.

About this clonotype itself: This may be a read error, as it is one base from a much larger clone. The CDR3 DNA follows: TGTGCCAGCAGTCGGACAGTCGAGAAAGAGACCCAGTACTTC. Translation: CASSRTVEKETQYF. J is TRBJ2-5 and V is TRBV12-3 or TRBV12-4; TRBD1 might be the D (6 bases). V lost 5 bases and J lost 3, with 13 bases in between. The CDR3 is made up of 14 amino acids.

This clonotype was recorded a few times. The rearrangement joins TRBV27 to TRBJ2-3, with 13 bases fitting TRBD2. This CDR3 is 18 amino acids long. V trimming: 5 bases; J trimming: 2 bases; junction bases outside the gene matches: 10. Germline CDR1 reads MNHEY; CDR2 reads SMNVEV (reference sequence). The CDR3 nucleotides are TGTGCCAGCAGTCACCTAGAGGGACTAGCGGGGAACACAGATACGCAGTATTTT. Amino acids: CASSHLEGLAGNTDTQYF.

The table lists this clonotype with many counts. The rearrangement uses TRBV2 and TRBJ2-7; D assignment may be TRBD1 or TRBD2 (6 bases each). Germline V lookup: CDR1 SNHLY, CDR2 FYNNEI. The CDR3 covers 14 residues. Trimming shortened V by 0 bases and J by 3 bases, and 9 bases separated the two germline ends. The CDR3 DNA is TGTGCCAGCAGTGAAGCCGGGGGCTACTACGAGCAGTACTTC. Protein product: CASSEAGGYYEQYF. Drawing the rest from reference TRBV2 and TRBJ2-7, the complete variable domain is EPEVTQTPSHQVTQMGQEVILRCVPISNHLYFYWYRQILGQKVEFLVSFYNNEISEKSEIFDDQFSVERPDGSNFTLKIRSTKLEDSAMYFCASSEAGGYYEQYFGPGTRLTVT.